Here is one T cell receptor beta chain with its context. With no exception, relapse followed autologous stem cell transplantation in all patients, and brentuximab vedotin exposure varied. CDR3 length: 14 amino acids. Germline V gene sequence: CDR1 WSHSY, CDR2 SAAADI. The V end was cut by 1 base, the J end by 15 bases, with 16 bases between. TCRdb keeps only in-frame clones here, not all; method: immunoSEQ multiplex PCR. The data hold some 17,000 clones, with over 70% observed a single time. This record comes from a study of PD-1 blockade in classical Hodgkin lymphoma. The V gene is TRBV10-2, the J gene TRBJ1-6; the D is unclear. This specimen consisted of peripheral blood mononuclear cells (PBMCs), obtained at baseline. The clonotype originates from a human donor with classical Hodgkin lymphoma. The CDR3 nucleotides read TGCGCCAGCAGTGAGTGGCAGCCACCAGTTCTCCTCCACTTT. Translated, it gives CASSEWQPPVLLHF.